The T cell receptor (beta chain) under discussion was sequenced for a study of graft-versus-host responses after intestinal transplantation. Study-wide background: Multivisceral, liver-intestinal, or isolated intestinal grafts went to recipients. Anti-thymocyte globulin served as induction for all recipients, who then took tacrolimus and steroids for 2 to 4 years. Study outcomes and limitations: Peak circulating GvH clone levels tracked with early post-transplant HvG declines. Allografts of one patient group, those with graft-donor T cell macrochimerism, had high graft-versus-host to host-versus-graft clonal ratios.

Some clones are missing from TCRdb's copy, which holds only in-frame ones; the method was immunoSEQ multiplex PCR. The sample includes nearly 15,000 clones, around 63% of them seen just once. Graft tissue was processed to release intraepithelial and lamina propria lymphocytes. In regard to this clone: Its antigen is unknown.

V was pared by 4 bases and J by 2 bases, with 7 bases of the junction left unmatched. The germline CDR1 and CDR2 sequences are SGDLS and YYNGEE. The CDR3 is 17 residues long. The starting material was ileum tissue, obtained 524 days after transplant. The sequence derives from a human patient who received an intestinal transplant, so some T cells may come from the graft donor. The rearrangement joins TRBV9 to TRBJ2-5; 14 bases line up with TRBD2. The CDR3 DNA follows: TGTGCCAGCAGCCCGAGACTAGCGGGGGGGTTTCAAGAGACCCAGTACTTC. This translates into CASSPRLAGGFQETQYF.